This T cell receptor (beta chain) was sequenced for a study of control samples from healthy donors and cancer patients. The CDR3 is 13 amino acids. Trimming shortened V by 4 bases and J by 1 base, and 9 bases separated the two germline ends. Per the germline V gene, CDR1 is SGHNT and CDR2 is YYREEE (reference sequence). Using immunoSEQ multiplex PCR, the repertoire was profiled, and TCRdb retains in-frame clones only, with some absent. The sample includes around 51,000 clones, around 80% of them seen just once. Sequencing was done on a sample of blood. This TCR was sampled from a man between 70 and 80 years old in good health. V and J are TRBV5-4 and TRBJ2-7; D unresolved. The CDR3: CASSTGGSYEQYF. As DNA, the CDR3 is TGTGCCAGCAGCACCGGCGGATCCTACGAGCAGTACTTC.